These 19 T cell receptor beta chains were all obtained from the same sample, sequenced in a study of T cell responses to AZD1222 COVID-19 vaccine. Using immunoSEQ multiplex PCR, the repertoire was profiled, and TCRdb retains in-frame clones only, with some absent. The profile shows 90,000 to 100,000 clones, 88% of them singletons. Here the sequenced sample was peripheral blood, taken 28 days after the second AZD1222 dose. These receptors were taken from an adult who received the AZD1222 COVID-19 vaccine.

V is TRBV11-3 and J is TRBJ2-3, with D perhaps matching TRBD1 or TRBD2 (5 bases each). Germline assignment: CDR1 SGHNT and CDR2 YENEEA. V shed 8 bases and J shed 4 bases, with 16 bases lying between them. CDR3 length: 14 amino acids. The CDR3 bases are TGTGCCAGCCGCCCCGGGGCCGAGGCAGATACGCAGTATTTT. This translates into CASRPGAEADTQYF.

The gene calls are TRBV12-3 or TRBV12-4 and TRBJ1-2; the D gene is possibly TRBD1 (5 bases). The CDR3 sequence is 13 residues long. V was clipped by 7 bases and J by 6 bases, with 15 bases between them. The CDR3 DNA reads TGTGCCAGCACCCCCAGAACGGGACATGGCTACACCTTC. It codes for CASTPRTGHGYTF.

This sequence joins TRBV6-5 and TRBJ1-1, with D maybe TRBD1 (6 bases). From germline, CDR1 is MNHEY and CDR2 SVGAGI. This CDR3 has 14 residues. Trimming stripped 4 bases from V and 4 bases from J, with 13 bases between. The CDR3 DNA reads as TGTGCCAGCAGTTCCTCCACAGGGCTCACTGAAGCTTTCTTT. Translated: CASSSSTGLTEAFF.

V is TRBV19 and J is TRBJ2-4, with 7 nucleotides matching TRBD1. The CDR3 consists of 14 residues. CDR1 is LNHDA and CDR2 is SQIVND in the germline V gene (reference sequence). V lost 5 bases, J lost 9 bases, and 10 bases stayed unmatched. CDR3 in amino acids: CASSYQGVEGIQYF. CDR3 coding DNA: TGTGCCAGTAGTTATCAGGGGGTCGAGGGCATTCAGTACTTC.

V is TRBV27 and J is TRBJ1-6; TRBD1 matches at 7 bases. Germline CDR1 MNHEY, CDR2 SMNVEV (reference sequence). The CDR3 has 16 residues. Trimming removed 3 bases from V and 7 bases from J; junction bases left unmatched: 9. The CDR3 DNA follows: TGTGCCAGCAGTTTGAAACTGGGACAGACCAATTCACCCCTCCACTTT. Protein product: CASSLKLGQTNSPLHF.

The gene calls are TRBV6-5 and TRBJ2-7, with D maybe TRBD1 (5 bases). The CDR3 is 14 residues long. Trimming took off 8 bases at V and 0 bases at J, with 14 bases between the two ends. From germline, CDR1 is MNHEY and CDR2 SVGAGI. DNA for the CDR3: TGTGCCAGCCTCGAACCCCAGGGCTCCTACGAGCAGTACTTC. As protein: CASLEPQGSYEQYF.

The rearrangement links TRBV11-2 to TRBJ1-1, with TRBD1 as a possible D gene (5 bases). Germline V lookup: CDR1 SGHAT, CDR2 FQNNGV. Trimming cost V 2 bases and J 4 bases, with 14 bases left between them. This CDR3 is built from 15 residues. The CDR3: CASSLPRGVVTEAFF. The CDR3 bases are TGTGCCAGCAGCTTACCTCGGGGGGTTGTCACTGAAGCTTTCTTT.

On this clone: The same CDR3 also results from other DNA sequences found in this sample. The V call is TRBV2, the J call TRBJ1-5; possible D gene TRBD1, 5 bases. The CDR3 is 13 residues long. V was clipped by 6 bases and J by 1 base, with 7 bases between them. Germline lookup yields CDR1 SNHLY and CDR2 FYNNEI. CDR3 residues: CASSRDSNQPQHF. The DNA for the CDR3 is TGTGCCAGCAGCCGGGACAGCAATCAGCCCCAGCATTTT.

A single count supports this clone. This chain uses TRBV28 with TRBJ2-5, with TRBD1 identical over 10 bases. The CDR3 has 15 amino acids. With 2 bases clipped from V and 2 bases from J, the junction kept 2 bases outside the gene matches. CDR1 MDHEN and CDR2 SYDVKM come from the germline V gene. CDR3 sequence reads: CASSLAGQGQETQYF. The CDR3 DNA sequence: TGTGCCAGCAGTTTAGCGGGACAGGGGCAAGAGACCCAGTACTTC.

The chain is built from TRBV2 and TRBJ1-5; a weak D match, TRBD1 (5 bases). V gave up 7 bases and J gave up 3 bases, with 10 bases separating them. Germline-derived CDR1 and CDR2 are SNHLY and FYNNEI. CDR3 length: 13 amino acids. The CDR3 coding sequence is TGTGCCAGCAAGAGACAGTCCAATCAGCCCCAGCATTTT. This codes for CASKRQSNQPQHF.

The chain has TRBV6-5 and TRBJ2-7, with 9 bases fitting TRBD1. This CDR3 is 12 amino acids long. J was trimmed by 12 bases and V by 6 bases; bases with no gene match: 9. From germline, CDR1 is MNHEY and CDR2 SVGAGI. DNA of the CDR3: TGTGCCAGCAGAAGAGGACAGGGGACGGCGTACTTC. This gives the protein CASRRGQGTAYF.

The CDR3 here is CASSRDGNTSPLHF. The CDR3 DNA is TGTGCCAGCAGCCGGGACGGGAACACTTCACCCCTCCACTTT. The chain recombines TRBV28 with TRBJ1-6, with D possibly TRBD1 on 5 matching bases. Trimming took off 6 bases at V and 9 bases at J, with 15 bases between the two ends. In germline, CDR1 is MDHEN, CDR2 SYDVKM. This CDR3 spans 14 amino acids.

V is TRBV28 and J is TRBJ2-2; TRBD1 is a possible D gene (5 bases). The germline V and J ends were trimmed by 3 bases and 7 bases, with 12 bases remaining between them. CDR3 length: 14 amino acids. Germline CDR1 and CDR2: MDHEN and SYDVKM. The CDR3 region has the DNA TGTGCCAGCAGTTTTTTCCGGCAGGGCGGGGAGCTGTTTTTT. Translation: CASSFFRQGGELFF.

The rearrangement links TRBV6-6 to TRBJ2-3; the match to TRBD2 covers 9 bases. With V trimmed by 6 bases and J by 3 bases, 4 bases remained unmatched. CDR1 is MNHNY, CDR2 SVGAGI, per germline (reference sequence). This CDR3 comprises 14 residues. The chain's CDR3 is CASRLAGVTDTQYF. The CDR3 DNA is TGTGCCAGCAGGTTAGCGGGAGTAACAGATACGCAGTATTTT.

V and J are TRBV7-9 and TRBJ1-1; possibly TRBD1 for D (5 bases). Germline CDR1 reads SEHNR; CDR2 reads FQNEAQ (reference sequence). V was clipped by 3 bases and J by 5 bases, with 13 bases between them. There are 14 residues in the CDR3. CDR3 in DNA: TGTGCCAGCAGCTTTGCAGGGCTGGGGACTGAAGCTTTCTTT. Translating it yields CASSFAGLGTEAFF.

J is TRBJ1-1 and V is TRBV2, with D perhaps matching TRBD1 (6 bases). Germline V CDR1 and CDR2: SNHLY, FYNNEI. The CDR3 has 12 residues. Trimming cost V 4 bases and J 10 bases, with 13 bases left between them. CDR3 sequence (DNA): TGTGCCAGCAGTGTGTCAGGCAGGGGAGCTTTCTTT. Its translation is CASSVSGRGAFF.

The V gene is TRBV4-1, the J gene TRBJ1-5, with 11 positions matching TRBD1. Germline assignment: CDR1 MGHRA and CDR2 YSYEKL. The CDR3 totals 17 residues. The V and J ends lost 0 bases and 7 bases, in that order; junction bases with no gene match: 8. Written as DNA, the CDR3 is TGCGCCAGCAGCCAAGAAGGAGGACAGGGGGCGGGACAGCCCCAGCATTTT. Its translation is CASSQEGGQGAGQPQHF.

The chain uses TRBV6-5 and TRBJ2-7, with TRBD1 identical over 7 bases. The trim removed 6 bases at V and 6 bases at J, leaving 5 bases unmatched. Germline assignment: CDR1 MNHEY and CDR2 SVGAGI. CDR3 size: 12 residues. The CDR3 reads CASRSTGFEQYF. In DNA, the CDR3 is TGTGCCAGCAGGTCGACAGGGTTCGAGCAGTACTTC.

The genes are TRBV5-1 and TRBJ2-5, with D perhaps given as TRBD1 or TRBD2 (5 bases each). The germline V gene has CDR1 SGHRS and CDR2 YFSETQ. CDR3 length: 15 residues. The V end lost 7 bases, the J end lost 5 bases, and 21 bases lay between the germline ends. The CDR3 nucleotides are TGCGCCAGCGGCCGGGACGGGTCAAGGGAGGAGACCCAGTACTTC. Its translation: CASGRDGSREETQYF.